The text below deals with one TCR beta chain. These data originate in a study of a mutant IDH1 vaccine in newly diagnosed glioma. The wider study: Males made up approximately 62% and females roughly 40% of treated patients, whose mean age was about 37 years. Pretreatment consisted of radiotherapy, temozolomide, or both, with most receiving both.

This CDR3 has 14 amino acids. The V end was cut by 0 bases, the J end by 1 base, with 7 bases between. Germline V gene data show CDR1 as LGHNA and CDR2 as YNFKEQ. The assay was immunoSEQ multiplex PCR, and TCRdb's table has in-frame clones only and misses some. Of some 61,000 clones in the sample, 70% to 90% were seen once. This sample's time point: baseline, week 1 (first vaccination visit). Treatment described: pre-vaccination baseline after standard-of-care therapy. The V call is TRBV4-2, the J call TRBJ2-7; D remains unclear. This receptor was identified in a man aged 30 to 45 with glioma. The sequencing here drew on PBMCs, taken from a glioma patient treated with radiotherapy, temozolomide or both. Here the CDR3 reads CASSQDNESYEQYF. The CDR3 DNA reads TGTGCCAGCAGCCAAGATAACGAATCCTACGAGCAGTACTTC.